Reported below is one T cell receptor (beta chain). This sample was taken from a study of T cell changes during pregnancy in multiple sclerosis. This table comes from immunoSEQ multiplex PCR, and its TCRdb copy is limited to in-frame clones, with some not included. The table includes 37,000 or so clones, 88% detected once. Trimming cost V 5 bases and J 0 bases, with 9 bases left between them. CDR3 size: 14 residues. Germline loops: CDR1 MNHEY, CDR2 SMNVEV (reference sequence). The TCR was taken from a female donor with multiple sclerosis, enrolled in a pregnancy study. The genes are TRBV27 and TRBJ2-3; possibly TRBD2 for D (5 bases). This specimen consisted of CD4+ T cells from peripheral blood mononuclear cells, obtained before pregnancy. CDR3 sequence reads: CASSPDYSTDTQYF. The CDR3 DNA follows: TGTGCCAGCAGTCCAGACTATAGCACAGATACGCAGTATTTT.